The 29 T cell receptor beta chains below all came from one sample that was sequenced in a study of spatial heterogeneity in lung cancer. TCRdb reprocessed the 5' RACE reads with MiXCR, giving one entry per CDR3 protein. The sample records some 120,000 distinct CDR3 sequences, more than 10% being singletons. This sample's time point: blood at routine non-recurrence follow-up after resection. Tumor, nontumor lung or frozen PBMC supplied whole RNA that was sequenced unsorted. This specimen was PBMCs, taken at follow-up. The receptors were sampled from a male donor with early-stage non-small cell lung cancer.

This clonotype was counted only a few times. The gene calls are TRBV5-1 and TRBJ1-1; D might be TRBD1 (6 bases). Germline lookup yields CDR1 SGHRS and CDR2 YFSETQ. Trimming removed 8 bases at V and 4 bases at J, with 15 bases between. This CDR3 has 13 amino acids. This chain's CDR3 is CARTQTGFTEAFF. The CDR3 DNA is TGCGCCAGGACTCAAACAGGGTTCACTGAAGCTTTCTTT.

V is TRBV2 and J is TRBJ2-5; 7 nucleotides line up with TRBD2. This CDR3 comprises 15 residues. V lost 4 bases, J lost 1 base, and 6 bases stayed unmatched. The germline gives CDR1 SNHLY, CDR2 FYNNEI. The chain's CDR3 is CASSVAGVAQETQYF. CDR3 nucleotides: TGTGCCAGCAGTGTTGCGGGGGTTGCCCAAGAGACCCAGTACTTC.

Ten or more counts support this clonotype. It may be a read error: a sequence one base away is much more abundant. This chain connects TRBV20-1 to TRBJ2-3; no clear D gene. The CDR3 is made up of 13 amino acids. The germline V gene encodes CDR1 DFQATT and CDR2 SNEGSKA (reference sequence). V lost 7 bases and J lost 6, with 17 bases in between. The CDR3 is CSGRDSFADTQYF. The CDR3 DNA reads TGCAGTGGAAGGGATTCTTTTGCGGATACGCAGTATTTT.

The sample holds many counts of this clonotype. This CDR3 is CSVSRQGNEKLFF. The CDR3 nucleotides are TGCAGCGTTTCGCGGCAGGGGAATGAAAAACTGTTTTTT. This chain uses TRBV29-1 with TRBJ1-4, with a tentative D call TRBD1 (6 bases). CDR3 length equals 13 residues. Germline CDR1 is SQVTM and CDR2 is ANQGSEA. The V end lost 5 bases, the J end lost 5 bases, and 12 bases lay between the germline ends.

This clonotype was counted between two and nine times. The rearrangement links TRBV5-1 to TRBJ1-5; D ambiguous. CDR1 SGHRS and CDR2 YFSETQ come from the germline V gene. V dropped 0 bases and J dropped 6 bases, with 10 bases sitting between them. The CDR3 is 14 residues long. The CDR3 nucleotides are TGCGCCAGCAGCTTGGCTCCGACACTTCAGCCCCAGCATTTT. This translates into CASSLAPTLQPQHF.

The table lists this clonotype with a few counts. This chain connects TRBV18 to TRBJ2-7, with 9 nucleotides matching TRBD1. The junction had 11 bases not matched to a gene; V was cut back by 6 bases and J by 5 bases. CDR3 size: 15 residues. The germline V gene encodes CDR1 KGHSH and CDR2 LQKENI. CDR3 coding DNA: TGTGCCAGCTCCAACACCGGGACAGGGTTCCACGAGCAGTACTTC. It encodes CASSNTGTGFHEQYF. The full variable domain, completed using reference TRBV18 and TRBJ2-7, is NAGVMQNPRHLVRRRGQEARLRCSPMKGHSHVYWYRQLPEEGLKFMVYLQKENIIDESGMPKERFSAEFPKEGPSILRIQQVVRGDSAAYFCASSNTGTGFHEQYFGPGTRLTVT.

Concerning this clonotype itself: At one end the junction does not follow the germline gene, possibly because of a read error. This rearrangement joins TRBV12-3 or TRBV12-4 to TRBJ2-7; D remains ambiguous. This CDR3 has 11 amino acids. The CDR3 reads CVSSLGPSRFF. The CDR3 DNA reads TGTGTCAGCAGTTTAGGCCCCTCTCGTTTCTTC.

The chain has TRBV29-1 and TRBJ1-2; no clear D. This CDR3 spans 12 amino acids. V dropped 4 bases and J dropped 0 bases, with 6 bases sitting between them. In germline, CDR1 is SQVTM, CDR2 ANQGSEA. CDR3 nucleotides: TGCAGCGTTGCGACCACTAACTATGGCTACACCTTC. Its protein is CSVATTNYGYTF.

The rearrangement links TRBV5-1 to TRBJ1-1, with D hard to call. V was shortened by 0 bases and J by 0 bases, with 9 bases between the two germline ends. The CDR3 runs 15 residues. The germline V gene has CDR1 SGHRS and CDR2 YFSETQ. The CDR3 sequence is CASSLASYVNTEAFF. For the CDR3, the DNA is TGCGCCAGCAGCTTGGCCTCGTACGTGAACACTGAAGCTTTCTTT.

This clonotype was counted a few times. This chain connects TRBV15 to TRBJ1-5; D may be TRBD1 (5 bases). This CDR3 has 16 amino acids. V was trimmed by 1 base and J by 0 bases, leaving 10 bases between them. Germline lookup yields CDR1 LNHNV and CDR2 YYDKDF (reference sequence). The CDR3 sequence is CATSRGGDYSNQPQHF. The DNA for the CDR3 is TGTGCCACCAGCAGAGGGGGGGACTATAGCAATCAGCCCCAGCATTTT. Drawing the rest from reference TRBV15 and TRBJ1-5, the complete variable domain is DAMVIQNPRYQVTQFGKPVTLSCSQTLNHNVMYWYQQKSSQAPKLLFHYYDKDFNNEADTPDNFQSRRPNTSFCFLDIRSPGLGDTAMYLCATSRGGDYSNQPQHFGDGTRLSIL.

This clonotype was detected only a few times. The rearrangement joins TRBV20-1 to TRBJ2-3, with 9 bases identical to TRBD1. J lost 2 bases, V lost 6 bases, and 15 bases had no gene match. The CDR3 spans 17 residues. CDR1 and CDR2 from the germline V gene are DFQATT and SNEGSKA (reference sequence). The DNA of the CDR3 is TGCAGTGCCCGCCCCGCCCCGGGACAGGGAATCACAGATACGCAGTATTTT. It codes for CSARPAPGQGITDTQYF.

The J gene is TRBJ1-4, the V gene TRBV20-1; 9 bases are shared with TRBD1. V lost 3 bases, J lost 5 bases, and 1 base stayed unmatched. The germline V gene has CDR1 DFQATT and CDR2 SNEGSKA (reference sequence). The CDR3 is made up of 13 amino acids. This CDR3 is CSARGQGNEKLFF. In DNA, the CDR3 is TGCAGTGCTAGGGGACAGGGAAATGAAAAACTGTTTTTT.

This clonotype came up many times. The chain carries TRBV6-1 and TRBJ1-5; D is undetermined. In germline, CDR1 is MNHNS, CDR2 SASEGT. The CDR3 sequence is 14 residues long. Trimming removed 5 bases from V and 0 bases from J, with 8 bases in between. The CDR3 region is CASSLDYSNQPQHF. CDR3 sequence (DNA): TGTGCCAGCAGTTTGGACTATAGCAATCAGCCCCAGCATTTT.

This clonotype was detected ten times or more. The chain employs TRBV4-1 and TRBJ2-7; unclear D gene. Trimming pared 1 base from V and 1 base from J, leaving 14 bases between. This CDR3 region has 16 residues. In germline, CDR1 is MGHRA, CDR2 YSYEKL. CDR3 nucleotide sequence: TGCGCCAGCAGCCAAGGCCCTCTAGGCAGGTCCTACGAGCAGTACTTC. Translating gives CASSQGPLGRSYEQYF.

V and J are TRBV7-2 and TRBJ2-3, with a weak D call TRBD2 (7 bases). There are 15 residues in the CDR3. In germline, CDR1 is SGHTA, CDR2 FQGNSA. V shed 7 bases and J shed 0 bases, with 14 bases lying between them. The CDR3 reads CASNSRGASTDTQYF. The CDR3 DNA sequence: TGTGCCAGCAACTCTCGGGGGGCTAGCACAGATACGCAGTATTTT.

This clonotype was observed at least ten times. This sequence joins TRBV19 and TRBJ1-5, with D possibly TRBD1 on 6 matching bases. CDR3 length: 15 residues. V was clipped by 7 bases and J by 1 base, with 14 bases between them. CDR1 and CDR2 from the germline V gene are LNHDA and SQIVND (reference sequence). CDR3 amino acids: CASIQRGGSNQPQHF. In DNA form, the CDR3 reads TGTGCCAGTATCCAAAGGGGGGGAAGCAATCAGCCCCAGCATTTT.

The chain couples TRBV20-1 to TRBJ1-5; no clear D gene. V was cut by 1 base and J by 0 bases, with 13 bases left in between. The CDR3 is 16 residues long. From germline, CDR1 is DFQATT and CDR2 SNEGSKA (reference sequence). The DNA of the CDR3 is TGCAGTGCTAGAGCTCACCTGGCGGGTAGCAATCAGCCCCAGCATTTT. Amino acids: CSARAHLAGSNQPQHF.

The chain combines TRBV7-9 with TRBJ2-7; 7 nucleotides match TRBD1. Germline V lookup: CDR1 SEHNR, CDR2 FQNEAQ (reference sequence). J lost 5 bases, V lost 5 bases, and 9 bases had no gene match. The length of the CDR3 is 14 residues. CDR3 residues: CASSGRQGIHEQYF. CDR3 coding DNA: TGTGCCAGCAGCGGTAGACAGGGTATCCACGAGCAGTACTTC.

The CDR3 is CASSLARANGYTF. The CDR3 DNA reads TGTGCCAGCAGCTTAGCCAGGGCGAATGGCTACACCTTC. The gene calls are TRBV7-2 and TRBJ1-2; weak D call: TRBD1 (5 bases). Trimming removed 0 bases at V and 6 bases at J, with 8 bases between. Germline lookup yields CDR1 SGHTA and CDR2 FQGNSA. This CDR3 is 13 amino acids long.

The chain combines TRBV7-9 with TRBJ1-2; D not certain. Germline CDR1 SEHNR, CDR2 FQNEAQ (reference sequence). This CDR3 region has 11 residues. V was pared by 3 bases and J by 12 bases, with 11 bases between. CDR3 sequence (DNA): TGTGCCAGCAGCTTCGAAAACTTTCACACCTTC. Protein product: CASSFENFHTF.

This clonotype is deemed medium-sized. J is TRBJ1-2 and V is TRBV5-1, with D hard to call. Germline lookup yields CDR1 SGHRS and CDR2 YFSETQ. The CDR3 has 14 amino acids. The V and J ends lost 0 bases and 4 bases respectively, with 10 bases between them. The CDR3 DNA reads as TGCGCCAGCAGCTTGGGGCAGAAGAGCTATGGCTACACCTTC. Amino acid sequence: CASSLGQKSYGYTF.

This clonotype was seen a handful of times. CDR3 coding DNA: TGTGCCAGCAGCCCGGAAGGGGACACTGAAGCTTTCTTT. This translates into CASSPEGDTEAFF. The chain links TRBV5-5 to TRBJ1-1; perhaps TRBD1 as D (5 bases). The CDR3 has 13 residues. V was cut by 4 bases and J by 3 bases, with 10 bases left in between. Germline values: CDR1 SGHKS, CDR2 YYEKEE (reference sequence).

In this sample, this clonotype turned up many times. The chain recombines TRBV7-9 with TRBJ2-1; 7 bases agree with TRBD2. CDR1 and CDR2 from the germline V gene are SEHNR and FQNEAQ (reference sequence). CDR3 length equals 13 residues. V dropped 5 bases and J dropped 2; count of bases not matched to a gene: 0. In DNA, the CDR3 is TGTGCCAGCAGCGGGGGGGCCTACAATGAGCAGTTCTTC. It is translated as CASSGGAYNEQFF.

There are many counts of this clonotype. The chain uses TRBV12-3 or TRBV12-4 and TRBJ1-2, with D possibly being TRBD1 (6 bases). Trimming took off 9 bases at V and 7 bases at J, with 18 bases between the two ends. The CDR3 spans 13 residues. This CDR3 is CASQERTVAGYTF. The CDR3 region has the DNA TGTGCCAGTCAGGAAAGGACAGTCGCTGGCTACACCTTC.

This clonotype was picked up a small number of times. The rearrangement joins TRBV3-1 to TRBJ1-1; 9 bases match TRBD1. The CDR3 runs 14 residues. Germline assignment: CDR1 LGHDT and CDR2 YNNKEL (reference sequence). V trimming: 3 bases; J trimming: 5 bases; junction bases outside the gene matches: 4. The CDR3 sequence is CASSQGTGWTEAFF. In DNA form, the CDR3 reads TGTGCCAGCAGCCAGGGGACAGGGTGGACTGAAGCTTTCTTT.

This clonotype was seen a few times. The CDR3 is CASSLVAHNYGYTF. Here the CDR3 DNA reads TGTGCCAGCAGCTTGGTGGCTCACAACTATGGCTACACCTTC. The chain recombines TRBV5-6 with TRBJ1-2; D ambiguous. Germline V CDR1 and CDR2: SGHDT, YYEEEE. Trimming left V 0 bases short and J 2 bases short, with 8 bases between. The CDR3 consists of 14 residues.

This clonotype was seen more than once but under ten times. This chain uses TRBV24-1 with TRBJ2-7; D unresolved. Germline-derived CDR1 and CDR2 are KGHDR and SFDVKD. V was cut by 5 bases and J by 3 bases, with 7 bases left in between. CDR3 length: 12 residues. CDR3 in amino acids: CATSGRNYEQYF. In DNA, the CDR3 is TGTGCCACCAGTGGCAGGAACTACGAGCAGTACTTC.

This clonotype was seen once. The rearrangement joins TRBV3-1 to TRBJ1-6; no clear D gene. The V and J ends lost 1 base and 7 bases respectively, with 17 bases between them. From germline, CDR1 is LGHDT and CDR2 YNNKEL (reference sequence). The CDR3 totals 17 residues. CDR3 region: CASSQVLVGLRNSPLHF. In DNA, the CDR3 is TGTGCCAGCAGCCAAGTTCTCGTTGGCCTCAGGAATTCACCCCTCCACTTT.

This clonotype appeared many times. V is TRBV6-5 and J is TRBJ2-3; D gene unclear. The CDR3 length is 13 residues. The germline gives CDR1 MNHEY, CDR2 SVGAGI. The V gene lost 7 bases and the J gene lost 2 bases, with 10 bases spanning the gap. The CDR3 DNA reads TGTGCCAGCACTGCACTACTCACAGATACGCAGTATTTT. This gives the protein CASTALLTDTQYF.